This T cell receptor beta chain was retrieved from a study of beta chain features in type 1 diabetes. About the study: No patient-donor differences in age, gender, total cells or subset yield.

The junction had 5 bases not matched to a gene; V was cut back by 8 bases and J by 5 bases. This CDR3 contains 12 residues. From germline, CDR1 is MGHDK and CDR2 SYGVNS. This clone was counted between two and nine times. Its antigen is currently unknown. Sorting of CD4+ naive, central memory, regulatory and stem cell-like memory cells was performed via CD45RO/CCR7/CD25/CD127/CD95/CD27. Points from the study as a whole: Moderate but significant shortening of TCRB CDR3s was recorded in all four CD4+ subsets from Type 1 diabetes patients. Any HLA-type effect on TCRB rearrangement remained unresolved here.

Sequencing targeted expressed TCRB transcripts, as all isolated RNA had been reverse transcribed. Approximately 3.6 million reads per sample on average were obtained from naive, central memory and regulatory T cell samples. Profiled with immunoSEQ multiplex PCR; TCRdb holds only in-frame clones, not every one. Here the sample spans 250,000 to 300,000 clones, roughly a quarter being singletons. This sequence was found in a woman aged 25 to 45 with type 1 diabetes. The specimen sequenced was naive CD4+ T cells from blood. The V and J genes are TRBV25-1 and TRBJ1-2, with 7 bases fitting TRBD1. The CDR3 loop is CASRRTGYGYTF. The CDR3 coding sequence is TGTGCCAGCCGCCGGACAGGTTATGGCTACACCTTC.